These 29 T cell receptor beta chains share one sample of origin, sequenced in a study of shared clonotypes between healthy human individuals. Some clones are missing from TCRdb's copy, which holds only in-frame ones; the method was immunoSEQ multiplex PCR. The table lists roughly 2,500,000 clones, under 95% of them singletons. Sequenced input: naive CD4+ T cells from PBMCs. Subset indicated: CD45RA+ positively selected. The receptor source for this set is a man aged 18 to 29 in good health. Some clones in this sample may be carry-over from other donors' samples.

The chain couples TRBV6-6 to TRBJ1-3, with no clear D. V lost 6 bases and J lost 3, with 9 bases in between. Germline CDR1 is MNHNY and CDR2 is SVGAGI (reference sequence). CDR3 length equals 13 residues. The CDR3 DNA sequence: TGTGCCAGCAGCCGGGAAATTGGAAACACCATATATTTT. It encodes CASSREIGNTIYF.

The chain links TRBV6-5 to TRBJ1-1; no clear D. V was cut by 1 base and J by 4 bases, with 16 bases left in between. The germline gives CDR1 MNHEY, CDR2 SVGAGI. The CDR3 is 16 amino acids. CDR3 bases: TGTGCCAGCAGTTACTACTTAACGCGCGGGAGCACTGAAGCTTTCTTT. Translation gives CASSYYLTRGSTEAFF.

The rearrangement joins TRBV6-1 to TRBJ1-2, with a weak D call TRBD1 (5 bases). Trimming removed 0 bases from V and 7 bases from J, with 12 bases in between. The CDR3 consists of 14 residues. The germline V gene has CDR1 MNHNS and CDR2 SASEGT. The CDR3 spells CASSEAVGLGGYTF. The CDR3 DNA reads TGTGCCAGCAGTGAAGCGGTGGGACTGGGTGGCTACACCTTC.

About this clone itself: The same CDR3 arises from other DNA sequences in this sample as well. The gene calls are TRBV7-2 and TRBJ2-3; maybe TRBD2 (6 bases). CDR3 length equals 15 residues. Trimming left V 5 bases short and J 0 bases short, with 12 bases between. Germline V gene lookup returns CDR1 SGHTA and CDR2 FQGNSA. The CDR3 bases are TGTGCCAGCAGCCCCATGGGGGGTAGCACAGATACGCAGTATTTT. This encodes CASSPMGGSTDTQYF.

In regard to this clone: Other DNA sequences from this sample encode an identical CDR3 as well. The gene calls are TRBV2 and TRBJ1-4, with 7 bases matching TRBD1. The CDR3 spans 13 residues. Germline loops: CDR1 SNHLY, CDR2 FYNNEI. V gave up 6 bases and J gave up 8 bases; unmatched junction bases: 6. The CDR3, as DNA: TGTGCCAGCAGCCGACAGGGAGGCGAAAAACTGTTTTTT. This encodes CASSRQGGEKLFF.

This chain connects TRBV4-3 to TRBJ2-5; TRBD1 aligns across 10 bases. The J call is uncertain, as TRBJ2-7 better fits the DNA end. CDR1 and CDR2 from the germline V gene are LGHNA and YSLEER. This CDR3 contains 16 residues. CDR3 in amino acids: CASSQDLRTGGYEQYF. As DNA, the CDR3 is TGCGCCAGCAGCCAAGATCTACGGACAGGGGGCTACGAGCAGTACTTC.

The rearrangement uses TRBV6-6 and TRBJ1-6; the match to TRBD1 covers 7 bases. Trimming removed 1 base from V and 7 bases from J; junction bases left unmatched: 4. Germline loops: CDR1 MNHNY, CDR2 SVGAGI (reference sequence). This CDR3 has 15 residues. CDR3 DNA sequence: TGTGCCAGCAGTTACTTCGGCAGGGGGAATTCACCCCTCCACTTT. Its translation: CASSYFGRGNSPLHF.

V usage is TRBV28 and J usage is TRBJ1-2; no clear D. The CDR3 has 11 residues. The germline gives CDR1 MDHEN, CDR2 SYDVKM. V was cut by 8 bases and J by 5 bases, with 9 bases left in between. CDR3 residues: CASLREYGYTF. The CDR3 DNA sequence: TGTGCCAGCCTGAGGGAATATGGCTACACCTTC.

The chain links TRBV28 to TRBJ1-5; D ambiguous. Germline CDR1 MDHEN, CDR2 SYDVKM. The CDR3 is made up of 14 amino acids. Trimming left V 2 bases short and J 1 base short, with 6 bases between. CDR3 coding DNA: TGTGCCAGCAGTTTACCGATAAGCAATCAGCCCCAGCATTTT. It codes for CASSLPISNQPQHF.

The rearrangement joins TRBV11-3 to TRBJ2-3, with D hard to call. This CDR3 is built from 13 residues. Germline CDR1 and CDR2: SGHNT and YENEEA. V lost 3 bases and J lost 2, with 6 bases in between. The CDR3 DNA reads as TGTGCCAGCAGCTTTGCACACACAGATACGCAGTATTTT. It codes for CASSFAHTDTQYF.

The chain links TRBV5-4 to TRBJ2-3; 8 positions match TRBD2. The CDR3 is made up of 15 amino acids. Trimming cost V 7 bases and J 0 bases; bases outside gene matches: 7. Germline CDR1 and CDR2: SGHNT and YYREEE (reference sequence). CDR3 protein: CASGRGGHSTDTQYF. The CDR3 DNA reads as TGTGCCAGCGGCCGGGGGGGCCATAGCACAGATACGCAGTATTTT.

The CDR3 nucleotides read TGTGCCAGCAGCCCCGGCGGGAGAAACACAGATACGCAGTATTTT. Translated: CASSPGGRNTDTQYF. The chain links TRBV7-3 to TRBJ2-3; 7 positions match TRBD2. CDR1 is SGHTA and CDR2 is FQGTGA in the germline V gene. V shed 5 bases, J shed 2 bases, and the junction held 7 bases outside the gene matches. The CDR3 totals 15 residues.

In the case of this clone: Other DNA sequences in the same sample also yield this CDR3. The rearrangement uses TRBV5-1 and TRBJ2-7; TRBD1 is a possible D gene (7 bases). Trimming took 4 bases from V and 2 from J, leaving 10 bases between them. Germline-derived CDR1 and CDR2 are SGHRS and YFSETQ. The CDR3 has 13 amino acids. Written as DNA, the CDR3 is TGCGCCAGCAGCGCGGGACAGACCTACGAGCAGTACTTC. Translated, it gives CASSAGQTYEQYF.

With regard to this clone: At the DNA level, this CDR3 is encoded by other sequences in the same sample as well. V is TRBV5-1 and J is TRBJ1-1, with 7 bases fitting TRBD1. J gave up 2 bases and V 7 bases, and 5 bases lay outside the gene matches. Germline lookup yields CDR1 SGHRS and CDR2 YFSETQ. The CDR3 runs 13 residues. CDR3 residues: CASHTGENTEAFF. In nucleotides, the CDR3 is TGCGCCAGCCATACAGGGGAAAACACTGAAGCTTTCTTT.

DNA of the CDR3: TGTGCCAGCAGTTTAAGGAGCGTTGGCGGGATTTGGGACACTGAAGCTTTCTTT. Protein sequence: CASSLRSVGGIWDTEAFF. The chain links TRBV27 to TRBJ1-1; D unresolved. Germline-derived CDR1 and CDR2 are MNHEY and SMNVEV (reference sequence). Trimming removed 2 bases from V and 3 bases from J, with 22 bases in between. This CDR3 is built from 18 residues.

This clone was picked up a small number of times. J is TRBJ2-3 and V is TRBV27; perhaps TRBD2 as D (6 bases). This CDR3 spans 16 amino acids. Trimming left V 7 bases short and J 3 bases short, with 20 bases between. CDR1 MNHEY and CDR2 SMNVEV come from the germline V gene (reference sequence). In DNA, the CDR3 is TGTGCCAGCACCCCAGCGGGCAACCCACGTACAGATACGCAGTATTTT. This translates into CASTPAGNPRTDTQYF.

V gene TRBV4-1 combines with J gene TRBJ1-2, with D maybe TRBD1 (6 bases). Germline CDR1 is MGHRA and CDR2 is YSYEKL. CDR3 length equals 15 residues. V lost 1 base and J 2 bases, leaving 11 bases between the germline ends. CDR3 amino acids: CASSQAPGANYGYTF. CDR3 coding DNA: TGCGCCAGCAGCCAAGCTCCAGGGGCCAACTATGGCTACACCTTC.

V and J are TRBV7-3 and TRBJ2-1; 10 bases align to TRBD2. J gave up 8 bases and V 3 bases, and 4 bases lay outside the gene matches. The CDR3 has 14 amino acids. Germline V CDR1 and CDR2: SGHTA, FQGTGA. The CDR3 protein is CASSLGLASDEQFF. The DNA for the CDR3 is TGTGCCAGCAGCTTGGGACTAGCGTCCGATGAGCAGTTCTTC.

CDR3 sequence: CASRTRGDGTSSYEQYF. The CDR3, as DNA: TGTGCCAGCAGGACAAGGGGGGACGGTACCAGCTCCTACGAGCAGTACTTC. This sequence joins TRBV2 and TRBJ2-7, with D perhaps being TRBD1 or TRBD2 (6 bases each). Trimming removed 6 bases at V and 0 bases at J, with 21 bases between. This CDR3 comprises 17 residues. CDR1 is SNHLY and CDR2 is FYNNEI in the germline V gene.

Concerning this clone: One end of the junction is discordant with germline, which a read error may explain. The rearrangement uses TRBV28 and TRBJ1-2; D remains ambiguous. Germline V lookup: CDR1 MDHEN, CDR2 SYDVKM. The CDR3 is made up of 13 amino acids. CDR3 in DNA: TGTGCCAGCAGTCGGGAACGAGGACTTGGCTGCACCTTC. Its protein product is CASSRERGLGCTF.

V and J are TRBV6-5 and TRBJ1-2, with D possibly TRBD1 on 6 matching bases. V was cut by 0 bases and J by 6 bases, with 14 bases left in between. Germline CDR1 MNHEY, CDR2 SVGAGI. CDR3 size: 15 residues. CDR3 DNA sequence: TGTGCCAGCAGTTACTCGAGAAAGGGGACAAATGGCTACACCTTC. Its protein is CASSYSRKGTNGYTF.

As to this clone: The sample carries other DNA sequences with the same CDR3. This chain uses TRBV5-1 with TRBJ1-5; 8 nucleotides align to TRBD1. The CDR3 is 15 amino acids. CDR1 is SGHRS, CDR2 YFSETQ, per germline. The J segment lost 0 bases and the V segment lost 3 bases, leaving 2 bases of the junction unmatched. The CDR3 loop reads CASSSTGDSNQPQHF. The CDR3 DNA reads as TGCGCCAGCAGCTCGACAGGGGATAGCAATCAGCCCCAGCATTTT. Full variable domain (remainder filled in from reference TRBV5-1 and TRBJ1-5): KAGVTQTPRYLIKTRGQQVTLSCSPISGHRSVSWYQQTPGQGLQFLFEYFSETQRNKGNFPGRFSGRQFSNSRSEMNVSTLELGDSALYLCASSSTGDSNQPQHFGDGTRLSIL.

Remarks on this clone: Other DNA variants within this sample encode the same CDR3. The chain joins TRBV7-2 to TRBJ2-7; D possibly matches TRBD1 or TRBD2 (5 bases each). Germline lookup yields CDR1 SGHTA and CDR2 FQGNSA. V was shortened by 3 bases and J by 2 bases, with 8 bases between the two germline ends. CDR3 length equals 13 residues. Here the CDR3 reads CASSLGRTYEQYF. The CDR3 DNA reads TGTGCCAGCAGCTTGGGACGGACCTACGAGCAGTACTTC.

The chain combines TRBV6-6 with TRBJ2-6; D not resolved. The germline CDR1 and CDR2 sequences are MNHNY and SVGAGI (reference sequence). The CDR3 length is 15 residues. V gave up 6 bases and J gave up 2 bases, with 11 bases separating them. DNA of the CDR3: TGTGCCAGCAGCCTCGCCCCCACTGGGGCCAACGTCCTGACTTTC. It codes for CASSLAPTGANVLTF.

This clone was seen once. The chain couples TRBV29-1 to TRBJ1-1, with D unclear. Germline CDR1 and CDR2: SQVTM and ANQGSEA. V lost 0 bases to trimming and J lost 6 bases, with 11 bases between them. The CDR3 is made up of 13 amino acids. CDR3 residues: CSVEDHPGSEAFF. The CDR3, as DNA: TGCAGCGTTGAAGATCACCCGGGTTCTGAAGCTTTCTTT.

The chain is built from TRBV5-5 and TRBJ1-4, with 8 nucleotides matching TRBD1. The CDR3 covers 14 residues. From germline, CDR1 is SGHKS and CDR2 YYEKEE (reference sequence). V shed 4 bases and J 7 bases; nucleotides not matched to a gene: 6. The CDR3 loop reads CASSLGTGGEKLFF. DNA for the CDR3: TGTGCCAGCAGCCTAGGGACAGGAGGTGAAAAACTGTTTTTT.

The chain joins TRBV18 to TRBJ2-2; D may be TRBD2 (5 bases). The V and J ends lost 1 base and 4 bases respectively, with 10 bases between them. Germline CDR1 and CDR2: KGHSH and LQKENI. The CDR3 sequence is 15 residues long. The CDR3: CASSPRPGSTGELFF. The DNA for the CDR3 is TGTGCCAGCTCACCACGTCCGGGGTCCACCGGGGAGCTGTTTTTT.

The chain couples TRBV7-3 to TRBJ2-5, with D unclear. Germline V lookup: CDR1 SGHTA, CDR2 FQGTGA. V was pared by 4 bases and J by 3 bases, with 9 bases between. The CDR3 contains 13 residues. The CDR3 reads CASSSGSEETQYF. CDR3 DNA sequence: TGTGCCAGCAGCTCCGGATCGGAAGAGACCCAGTACTTC.

As regards this clone: An end of the junction differs from the germline gene, which may be a read error. This chain connects TRBV28 to TRBJ1-4; unclear D gene. CDR3 length equals 11 residues. CDR1 and CDR2 from the germline V gene are MDHEN and SYDVKM. The DNA of the CDR3 is TGTGCCAGCAGTCTCGGTCCAAGCTGGGTTTTT. Its protein product is CASSLGPSWVF.